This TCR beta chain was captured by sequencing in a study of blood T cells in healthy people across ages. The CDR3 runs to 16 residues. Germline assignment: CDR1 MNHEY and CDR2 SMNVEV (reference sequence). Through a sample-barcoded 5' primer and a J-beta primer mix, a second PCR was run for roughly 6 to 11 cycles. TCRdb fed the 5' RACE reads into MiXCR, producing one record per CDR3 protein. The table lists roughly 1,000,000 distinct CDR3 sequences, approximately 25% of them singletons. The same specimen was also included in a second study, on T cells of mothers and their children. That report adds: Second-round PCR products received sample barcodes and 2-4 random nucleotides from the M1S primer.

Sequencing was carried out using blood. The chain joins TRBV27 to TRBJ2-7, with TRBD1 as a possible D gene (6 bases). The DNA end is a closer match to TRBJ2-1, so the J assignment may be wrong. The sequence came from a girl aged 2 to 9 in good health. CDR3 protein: CASSLLGQAAYNEQFF. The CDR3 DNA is TGTGCCAGCAGTTTATTGGGACAAGCGGCGTACAATGAGCAGTTCTTC.